The 19 T cell receptor beta chains below come from one sample, sequenced in a study of cytomegalovirus exposure and HLA in healthy donors. 60 Vbeta and 13 Jbeta primers were used in PCR. The repertoire was sequenced with immunoSEQ multiplex PCR; TCRdb's copy has only in-frame clones and lacks some. Seen here are around 150,000 clones, 78% observed once, and the top ten hold roughly 2.8%. The sequenced sample consisted of PBMCs. These receptors came from a male donor in good health and CMV-seronegative.

CDR3 DNA sequence: TGTGCCAGCAGCTCAACAGGGGGCGGAAAACTGTTTTTT. It encodes CASSSTGGGKLFF. V and J are TRBV5-6 and TRBJ1-4, with 9 bases matching TRBD1. This CDR3 region has 13 residues. The germline V gene has CDR1 SGHDT and CDR2 YYEEEE. V was clipped by 3 bases and J by 10 bases; unmatched bases: 4.

The count of this clone is one. The J gene is TRBJ1-5, the V gene TRBV18; tentatively, D is TRBD1 (5 bases). The CDR3 has 14 residues. Between the trimmed V and J ends, which lost 3 bases and 6 bases, there was a span of 12 bases. Germline values: CDR1 KGHSH, CDR2 LQKENI. CDR3 sequence: CASSPSGSVQPQHF. The CDR3 DNA follows: TGTGCCAGCTCACCCTCAGGGTCCGTTCAGCCCCAGCATTTT.

V and J are TRBV10-3 and TRBJ1-3; TRBD1 is a possible D gene (6 bases). The CDR3 covers 14 residues. The germline gives CDR1 ENHRY, CDR2 SYGVKD. V shed 6 bases and J shed 0 bases, with 9 bases lying between them. CDR3 amino acids: CAISPDSSGNTIYF. The CDR3 bases are TGTGCCATCAGCCCGGACAGCTCTGGAAACACCATATATTTT.

The rearrangement uses TRBV6-4 and TRBJ2-3; D gene unclear. Germline-derived CDR1 and CDR2 are MRHNA and SNTAGT. The CDR3 runs 13 residues. Trimming took off 6 bases at V and 5 bases at J, with 12 bases between the two ends. As DNA, the CDR3 is TGTGCCAGCAGCTTGAGTGCCTTAGATACGCAGTATTTT. Protein: CASSLSALDTQYF.

The chain joins TRBV4-2 to TRBJ2-7; 8 nucleotides align to TRBD2. This CDR3 is 11 amino acids long. Germline V gene sequence: CDR1 LGHNA, CDR2 YNFKEQ. V lost 4 bases to trimming and J lost 7 bases; unmatched junction nucleotides: 0. DNA of the CDR3: TGTGCCAGCAGCCGCGGGAGGGAGCAGTACTTC. Translation: CASSRGREQYF.

This chain links TRBV7-9 with TRBJ1-1; D gene ambiguous. This CDR3 region has 13 residues. V shed 3 bases and J shed 3 bases, with 8 bases lying between them. Germline CDR1 is SEHNR and CDR2 is FQNEAQ (reference sequence). Here the CDR3 DNA reads TGTGCCAGCAGCTTGATATCGGACACTGAAGCTTTCTTT. Its translation: CASSLISDTEAFF. Full variable domain (rest looked up from reference TRBV7-9 and TRBJ1-1): DTGVSQNPRHKITKRGQNVTFRCDPISEHNRLYWYRQTLGQGPEFLTYFQNEAQLEKSRLLSDRFSAERPKGSFSTLEIQRTEQGDSAMYLCASSLISDTEAFFGQGTRLTVV.

The rearrangement links TRBV14 to TRBJ2-1, with 10 bases that match TRBD1. Germline CDR1 and CDR2: SGHDN and FVKESK. V shed 1 base and J 7 bases; nucleotides not matched to a gene: 10. The CDR3 is 17 amino acids. CDR3 DNA: TGTGCCAGCAGCCAAGGTATTAGGACAGGGGGGACAAATGAGCAGTTCTTC. It is translated as CASSQGIRTGGTNEQFF.

This clone was counted a few times. The rearrangement links TRBV6-1 to TRBJ2-1, with 8 nucleotides matching TRBD2. V was pared by 6 bases and J by 5 bases, with 3 bases of the junction left unmatched. CDR1 MNHNS and CDR2 SASEGT come from the germline V gene. The CDR3 extends over 13 amino acids. The CDR3, as DNA: TGTGCCAGCAGCTCTAGCGGGCACAATGAGCAGTTCTTC. Protein sequence: CASSSSGHNEQFF.

The chain couples TRBV7-8 to TRBJ1-1; 8 bases match TRBD1. Germline loops: CDR1 SGHVS, CDR2 FQNEAQ. This CDR3 region has 14 residues. Trimming took 4 bases from V and 5 from J; bases not matched to a gene: 6. CDR3 nucleotides: TGTGCCAGCAGCTCAAAGAGGACAGGGACTGAAGCTTTCTTT. It is translated as CASSSKRTGTEAFF.

CDR3 nucleotides: TGTGCCAGCAGTTGGGCCGGGGTTAGTGAAGCTTTCTTT. The encoded protein is CASSWAGVSEAFF. J is TRBJ1-1 and V is TRBV27, with D hard to call. V was shortened by 4 bases and J by 7 bases, with 13 bases between the two germline ends. The CDR3 is made up of 13 amino acids. The germline gives CDR1 MNHEY, CDR2 SMNVEV (reference sequence).

This chain uses TRBV7-3 with TRBJ2-7; a weak D match, TRBD1 (7 bases). Trimming stripped 0 bases from V and 4 bases from J, with 19 bases between. Germline V lookup: CDR1 SGHTA, CDR2 FQGTGA. The CDR3 extends over 17 amino acids. This CDR3 reads CASSLTSEGAIEYEQYF. CDR3 nucleotides: TGTGCCAGCAGCTTAACCTCGGAGGGGGCGATTGAGTACGAGCAGTACTTC. Full variable domain (missing parts from reference TRBV7-3 and TRBJ2-7): GAGVSQTPSNKVTEKGKYVELRCDPISGHTALYWYRQSLGQGPEFLIYFQGTGAADDSGLPNDRFFAVRPEGSVSTLKIQRTERGDSAVYLCASSLTSEGAIEYEQYFGPGTRLTVT.

This chain uses TRBV6-5 with TRBJ1-6, with TRBD1 matching 7 bases. Germline V CDR1 and CDR2: MNHEY, SVGAGI. V trimming: 6 bases; J trimming: 8 bases; junction bases outside the gene matches: 10. This CDR3 comprises 15 residues. This CDR3 reads CASRSDRVGHSPLHF. The CDR3 region has the DNA TGTGCCAGCAGATCTGACAGGGTTGGACATTCACCCCTCCACTTT.

The rearrangement uses TRBV7-3 and TRBJ2-1; D might be TRBD1 (6 bases). This CDR3 comprises 16 residues. Germline CDR1 is SGHTA and CDR2 is FQGTGA. V dropped 1 base and J dropped 4 bases, with 14 bases sitting between them. CDR3 bases: TGTGCCAGCAGCTTAATATCCCAGGGGAAATACAATGAGCAGTTCTTC. Its protein product is CASSLISQGKYNEQFF.

This chain connects TRBV15 to TRBJ2-5; D gene ambiguous. Trimming removed 4 bases at V and 0 bases at J, with 6 bases between. CDR1 is LNHNV, CDR2 YYDKDF, per germline (reference sequence). The CDR3 runs to 13 residues. CDR3 loop: CATSKQYQETQYF. CDR3 DNA sequence: TGTGCCACCAGCAAACAGTACCAAGAGACCCAGTACTTC.

The gene calls are TRBV5-1 and TRBJ2-1, with TRBD2 matching over 12 bases. The CDR3 is made up of 18 amino acids. Looked up from germline, CDR1 is SGHRS and CDR2 is YFSETQ. Trimming at V came to 4 bases and at J to 0 bases, leaving 8 bases not matched to a gene. As DNA, the CDR3 is TGCGCCAGCAGCACGTCGACTAGCGGGGGCCTCTCCTACAATGAGCAGTTCTTC. This gives the protein CASSTSTSGGLSYNEQFF.

The chain uses TRBV4-1 and TRBJ2-7; 10 nucleotides align to TRBD2. This CDR3 comprises 15 residues. Germline trimming cut 7 bases from V and 3 bases from J; bases unmatched to any gene: 9. Germline V gene sequence: CDR1 MGHRA, CDR2 YSYEKL. CDR3 amino acids: CASNSQLAGHYEQYF. CDR3 in DNA: TGCGCCAGCAATTCCCAACTAGCGGGGCACTACGAGCAGTACTTC.

This chain uses TRBV5-4 with TRBJ2-3, with a weak D call TRBD2 (5 bases). The germline V and J ends were trimmed by 2 bases and 5 bases, with 12 bases remaining between them. Germline CDR1 SGHNT, CDR2 YYREEE (reference sequence). The CDR3 length is 14 residues. For the CDR3, the DNA is TGTGCCAGCAGCTTCGGACCTGCGGGAGATACGCAGTATTTT. This gives the protein CASSFGPAGDTQYF.

J is TRBJ2-2 and V is TRBV9, with D perhaps TRBD2 (7 bases). The CDR3 has 17 amino acids. The ends were cut back, 4 bases at V and 7 bases at J, with 23 bases in the middle. The V gene's germline CDR1 is SGDLS and CDR2 YYNGEE. CDR3: CASSSQGRGGRNGELFF. In DNA form, the CDR3 reads TGTGCCAGCAGCTCACAAGGGAGGGGGGGCCGTAACGGGGAGCTGTTTTTT. The full variable domain, its missing parts supplied by reference TRBV9 and TRBJ2-2, is DSGVTQTPKHLITATGQRVTLRCSPRSGDLSVYWYQQSLDQGLQFLIQYYNGEERAKGNILERFSAQQFPDLHSELNLSSLELGDSALYFCASSSQGRGGRNGELFFGEGSRLTVL.

The CDR3, as DNA: TGTGCCAGCAGCACGACTAGCGGGAGAATGTACGAGCAGTACTTC. Encoded protein: CASSTTSGRMYEQYF. This chain connects TRBV11-1 to TRBJ2-7, with TRBD2 matching over 12 bases. CDR1 is SGHAT, CDR2 FQDESV, per germline (reference sequence). The CDR3 spans 15 residues. V lost 5 bases, J lost 4 bases, and 6 bases stayed unmatched.